The 18 T cell receptor beta chains presented below share a single source sample, sequenced in a study of neurological immune-mediated disorders. One entry per CDR3 protein, called by TCRdb with MiXCR from the 5' RACE reads. The sample consists of nearly 30,000 distinct CDR3 sequences, about a sixth of them appearing once. The time point was: technical triplicate 3. The sequencing input was CD4+ T cells from blood. These receptors all come from a female donor with HTLV-1-associated myelopathy (HAM/TSP).

The chain employs TRBV2 and TRBJ1-1; 8 positions match TRBD1. The trim removed 4 bases at V and 0 bases at J, leaving 7 bases unmatched. Looked up from germline, CDR1 is SNHLY and CDR2 is FYNNEI. The CDR3 loop spans 16 amino acids. CDR3 sequence: CASSGTGPFVNTEAFF. As DNA, the CDR3 is TGTGCCAGCAGTGGGACAGGGCCATTCGTGAACACTGAAGCTTTCTTT. The whole variable domain, remainder taken from reference TRBV2 and TRBJ1-1, is EPEVTQTPSHQVTQMGQEVILRCVPISNHLYFYWYRQILGQKVEFLVSFYNNEISEKSEIFDDQFSVERPDGSNFTLKIRSTKLEDSAMYFCASSGTGPFVNTEAFFGQGTRLTVV.

This clonotype was seen many times. V and J are TRBV5-5 and TRBJ1-6; maybe TRBD1 (6 bases). V gave up 1 base and J gave up 10 bases, with 12 bases separating them. This CDR3 is 14 amino acids long. Germline CDR1 SGHKS, CDR2 YYEKEE (reference sequence). The CDR3: CASSLSGEGSPLHF. CDR3 DNA sequence: TGTGCCAGCAGCTTGTCAGGGGAGGGGTCACCCCTCCACTTT.

Many counts were recorded for this clonotype. The gene calls are TRBV2 and TRBJ2-5; D is undetermined. CDR1 and CDR2 (germline): SNHLY, FYNNEI. The CDR3 spans 12 residues. Trimming pared 6 bases from V and 9 bases from J, leaving 14 bases between. The CDR3, as DNA: TGTGCCAGCAGGAACGGCTATGGGGCCCAGTACTTC. Residues: CASRNGYGAQYF.

This clonotype showed up many times. The J gene is TRBJ2-2, the V gene TRBV6-2 or TRBV6-3; D gene unclear. The CDR3 has 15 residues. The V and J ends lost 4 bases and 4 bases respectively, with 13 bases between them. CDR1 and CDR2 from the germline V gene are MNHEY and SVGEGT. The CDR3 loop is CASSWARRGTGELFF. As DNA, the CDR3 is TGTGCCAGCAGTTGGGCCCGACGAGGCACCGGGGAGCTGTTTTTT.

At least ten counts were recorded for this clonotype. The genes are TRBV20-1 and TRBJ1-2; D gene unclear. Germline values: CDR1 DFQATT, CDR2 SNEGSKA (reference sequence). This CDR3 spans 14 amino acids. V was clipped by 1 base and J by 4 bases, with 13 bases between them. CDR3 sequence: CSARADLTGYGYTF. The CDR3, as DNA: TGCAGTGCTAGAGCTGACCTAACGGGCTATGGCTACACCTTC.

Note on this clonotype: Its ends do not fully match the called genes, so a read error is possible. CDR3 amino acids: CSVDRGRKSEAFF. In DNA form, the CDR3 reads TGCAGCGTCGACAGGGGTCGGAAATCTGAAGCTTTCTTC. The rearrangement joins TRBV29-1 to TRBJ1-1, with 8 bases identical to TRBD1. The CDR3 totals 13 residues. Per the germline V gene, CDR1 is SQVTM and CDR2 is ANQGSEA. Full variable domain (missing parts from reference TRBV29-1 and TRBJ1-1): SAVISQKPSRDICQRGTSLTIQCQVDSQVTMMFWYRQQPGQSLTLIATANQGSEATYESGFVIDKFPISRPNLTFSTLTVSNMSPEDSSIYLCSVDRGRKSEAFFGQGTRLTVV.

This clonotype was seen ten or more times. The chain is built from TRBV28 and TRBJ2-3, with TRBD2 identical over 8 bases. Per the germline V gene, CDR1 is MDHEN and CDR2 is SYDVKM. V dropped 5 bases and J dropped 4; count of bases not matched to a gene: 11. CDR3 length: 16 residues. The DNA of the CDR3 is TGTGCCAGCAGTACTACGGGGGGGCCTCAATCAGATACGCAGTATTTT. Protein sequence: CASSTTGGPQSDTQYF. The full variable domain, rest sourced from reference TRBV28 and TRBJ2-3, is DVKVTQSSRYLVKRTGEKVFLECVQDMDHENMFWYRQDPGLGLRLIYFSYDVKMKEKGDIPEGYSVSREKKERFSLILESASTNQTSMYLCASSTTGGPQSDTQYFGPGTRLTVL.

This clonotype was seen ten or more times. V gene TRBV19 combines with J gene TRBJ2-2; D is unclear. V was clipped by 1 base and J by 6 bases, with 6 bases between them. Germline CDR1 reads LNHDA; CDR2 reads SQIVND (reference sequence). The CDR3 loop spans 13 amino acids. The CDR3 loop is CASSIVPPGELFF. The CDR3 bases are TGTGCCAGTAGTATAGTTCCTCCCGGGGAGCTGTTTTTT.

This clonotype was picked up many times. V gene TRBV24-1 combines with J gene TRBJ2-3; D could derive from TRBD1 or TRBD2 (6 bases each). Germline CDR1 is KGHDR and CDR2 is SFDVKD. Trimming pared 7 bases from V and 5 bases from J, leaving 15 bases between. The CDR3 is 14 amino acids. This chain's CDR3 is CATSPEGVGDTQYF. CDR3 DNA: TGTGCCACCAGCCCGGAGGGGGTAGGAGATACGCAGTATTTT.

This clonotype appeared many times. The chain employs TRBV7-2 and TRBJ2-2, with 7 bases fitting TRBD1. V shed 3 bases and J 8 bases; nucleotides not matched to a gene: 9. This CDR3 region has 15 residues. Germline-derived CDR1 and CDR2 are SGHTA and FQGNSA. This CDR3 is CASSLERGPLGELFF. CDR3 DNA: TGTGCCAGCAGCTTGGAGAGGGGGCCCTTGGGGGAGCTGTTTTTT.

This clonotype was counted many times. CDR3 nucleotides: TGTGCCACCAGCAGCCCAAGCCCGGCTAGCGGGATAGAGACCCAGTACTTC. This encodes CATSSPSPASGIETQYF. The chain is built from TRBV15 and TRBJ2-5, with TRBD2 matching over 9 bases. CDR1 and CDR2 from the germline V gene are LNHNV and YYDKDF (reference sequence). J gave up 4 bases and V 3 bases, and 12 bases lay outside the gene matches. This CDR3 has 17 amino acids.

This clonotype was seen many times. This sequence joins TRBV6-5 and TRBJ2-7, with TRBD2 identical over 9 bases. This CDR3 is built from 14 residues. Germline CDR1 and CDR2: MNHEY and SVGAGI. The V segment lost 6 bases and the J segment 6 bases; nucleotides outside the gene matches: 9. CDR3 region: CASSSIAGVGEQYF. CDR3 DNA: TGTGCCAGCAGCTCCATAGCGGGGGTGGGCGAGCAGTACTTC.

J is TRBJ2-1 and V is TRBV6-2 or TRBV6-3; 9 bases match TRBD2. The germline CDR1 and CDR2 sequences are MNHEY and SVGEGT. V lost 6 bases, J lost 7 bases, and 10 bases stayed unmatched. The CDR3 length is 15 residues. The CDR3 nucleotides are TGTGCCAGCAGCCCCGTGGTAGCGGGAGCAAATGAGCAGTTCTTC. Translating it yields CASSPVVAGANEQFF.

This clonotype was seen many times. The rearrangement joins TRBV6-1 to TRBJ2-5; 7 bases line up with TRBD2. The J segment lost 4 bases and the V segment lost 2 bases, leaving 10 bases of the junction unmatched. Germline-derived CDR1 and CDR2 are MNHNS and SASEGT. The CDR3 loop spans 16 amino acids. In DNA form, the CDR3 reads TGTGCCAGCAGTGAATCTAGCGGCAGCTCTTCAGAGACCCAGTACTTC. Amino acid sequence: CASSESSGSSSETQYF.

This clonotype was seen ten or more times. The V gene is TRBV7-2, the J gene TRBJ1-2, with D hard to call. The CDR3 is 12 residues long. Trimming removed 2 bases from V and 8 bases from J, with 9 bases in between. The germline V gene has CDR1 SGHTA and CDR2 FQGNSA. The CDR3 sequence: CASSLYLVGYTF. The CDR3 coding sequence is TGTGCCAGCAGCTTATATCTAGTCGGCTACACCTTC.

This clonotype was observed many times. The chain employs TRBV29-1 and TRBJ1-1, with 7 bases aligning to TRBD1. Per the germline V gene, CDR1 is SQVTM and CDR2 is ANQGSEA. This CDR3 has 14 amino acids. The V and J ends lost 0 bases and 2 bases, in that order; junction bases with no gene match: 3. CDR3 nucleotides: TGCAGCGTTGAAGAAATAGGGGGCAACACTGAAGCTTTCTTT. It is translated as CSVEEIGGNTEAFF.

This clonotype was counted at least ten times. This chain connects TRBV12-3 or TRBV12-4 to TRBJ1-2; no definite D call. The CDR3 runs 11 residues. V shed 6 bases and J shed 6 bases, with 8 bases lying between them. The CDR3 coding sequence is TGTGCCAGCAGCACACGTGATGGCTACACCTTC. Translation: CASSTRDGYTF.

This clonotype was counted at least ten times. The V call is TRBV28, the J call TRBJ1-5, with D possibly matching TRBD1 (5 bases). V dropped 2 bases and J dropped 2 bases, with 13 bases sitting between them. The CDR3 has 16 amino acids. The germline V gene has CDR1 MDHEN and CDR2 SYDVKM. The chain's CDR3 is CASSLLQVNRNQPQHF. The CDR3 DNA is TGTGCCAGCAGTTTACTACAGGTTAACCGCAATCAGCCCCAGCATTTT. The complete variable domain, with remaining parts taken from reference TRBV28 and TRBJ1-5, reads DVKVTQSSRYLVKRTGEKVFLECVQDMDHENMFWYRQDPGLGLRLIYFSYDVKMKEKGDIPEGYSVSREKKERFSLILESASTNQTSMYLCASSLLQVNRNQPQHFGDGTRLSIL.